The following is a T cell receptor (beta chain) sequence with its context. This specimen belongs to a study of blood T cell repertoires in COVID-19. Whole-study context: Acute-phase and convalescent COVID-19 samples originated in the United States, Italy and Spain. PBMCs, B-cell-depleted T cells, or T cells were the source of the cDNA or gDNA that made up the material.

The data were produced by immunoSEQ multiplex PCR, yet TCRdb's version contains in-frame clones alone and is incomplete. The table records approximately 180,000 clones, around nine tenths of them present only once. The CDR3 has 15 residues. Unmatched junction bases numbered 1, after V lost 3 bases and J lost 1 base. Germline V gene lookup returns CDR1 MNHNS and CDR2 SASEGT. The source material was peripheral blood. The gene calls are TRBV6-1 and TRBJ2-3; TRBD2 matches 10 bases. The source of this sequence is a man aged 60 to 75 with active or convalescent COVID-19. The CDR3 sequence is CASSDLAGGTDTQYF. The CDR3 DNA reads TGTGCCAGCAGTGACCTAGCGGGGGGCACAGATACGCAGTATTTT.